These 21 T cell receptor beta chains were all obtained from the same sample, sequenced in a study of OX40 agonist ivuxolimab in advanced cancers. The protocol was immunoSEQ multiplex PCR, while the TCRdb copy is restricted to in-frame clones and leaves out a portion. The data contain some 34,000 clones, about 78% of them seen just once; the ten biggest clones take up 9.5% to 15%. Sample: CD4+ or CD8+ T cells sorted from blood, taken in a trial of the OX40 agonist ivuxolimab. All receptors derive from an adult with an advanced solid tumor such as melanoma, head and neck, liver or kidney cancer.

This chain connects TRBV5-1 to TRBJ1-2; unclear D gene. This CDR3 comprises 14 residues. Germline CDR1 and CDR2: SGHRS and YFSETQ. Trimming removed 8 bases at V and 5 bases at J, with 19 bases between. CDR3 protein: CASGLTGGVYGYTF. For the CDR3, the DNA is TGCGCCAGTGGACTGACCGGTGGGGTATATGGCTACACCTTC.

This clone was observed a few times. Other DNA sequences in the same sample also yield this CDR3. J is TRBJ1-2 and V is TRBV14; 8 nucleotides match TRBD1. V shed 0 bases and J 7 bases; nucleotides not matched to a gene: 4. The CDR3 totals 14 residues. Germline CDR1 and CDR2: SGHDN and FVKESK. In nucleotides, the CDR3 is TGTGCCAGCAGCCAAGATCGCACAGGGGGTGGCTACACCTTC. Its protein product is CASSQDRTGGGYTF. The complete variable domain, with remaining parts taken from reference TRBV14 and TRBJ1-2, reads EAGVTQFPSHSVIEKGQTVTLRCDPISGHDNLYWYRRVMGKEIKFLLHFVKESKQDESGMPNNRFLAERTGGTYSTLKVQPAELEDSGVYFCASSQDRTGGGYTFGSGTRLTVV.

The sample holds one count of this clone. DNA for the CDR3: TGTGCCAGCAGCCTGTCTCCAACGGGACAGGGACCCTACGAGCAGTACTTC. The encoded protein is CASSLSPTGQGPYEQYF. The chain has TRBV5-5 and TRBJ2-7, with 9 bases lining up with TRBD1. The CDR3 contains 17 residues. Germline V CDR1 and CDR2: SGHKS, YYEKEE (reference sequence). V was clipped by 4 bases and J by 2 bases; unmatched bases: 13.

The genes are TRBV7-2 and TRBJ1-5; D is ambiguous. From germline, CDR1 is SGHTA and CDR2 FQGNSA. V shed 1 base and J shed 1 base, with 8 bases lying between them. This CDR3 contains 15 residues. CDR3 sequence (DNA): TGTGCCAGCAGCTTAGACGGGCAGAGCAATCAGCCCCAGCATTTT. As protein: CASSLDGQSNQPQHF.

The chain links TRBV2 to TRBJ2-3; tentative D call: TRBD1 (6 bases). Trimming stripped 5 bases from V and 2 bases from J, with 20 bases between. Germline V gene lookup returns CDR1 SNHLY and CDR2 FYNNEI. The CDR3 sequence is 17 residues long. CDR3 region: CASSPDQGMSLTDTQYF. In DNA form, the CDR3 reads TGTGCCAGCAGTCCTGACCAGGGGATGTCACTCACAGATACGCAGTATTTT.

The J gene is TRBJ2-5, the V gene TRBV5-5; possible D gene TRBD1, 5 bases. With 2 bases removed from V and 0 bases from J, the gap between germline ends came to 8 bases. Germline V gene data show CDR1 as SGHKS and CDR2 as YYEKEE (reference sequence). CDR3 length: 14 amino acids. CDR3 nucleotides: TGTGCCAGCAGCTTCGGACAATACCAAGAGACCCAGTACTTC. It encodes CASSFGQYQETQYF. The whole variable domain, filled in from reference TRBV5-5 and TRBJ2-5, reads DAGVTQSPTHLIKTRGQQVTLRCSPISGHKSVSWYQQVLGQGPQFIFQYYEKEERGRGNFPDRFSARQFPNYSSELNVNALLLGDSALYLCASSFGQYQETQYFGPGTRLLVL.

V is TRBV18 and J is TRBJ2-1; 8 nucleotides line up with TRBD1. V lost 4 bases, J lost 2 bases, and 4 bases stayed unmatched. CDR3 size: 15 residues. CDR1 and CDR2 (germline): KGHSH, LQKENI. The CDR3 coding sequence is TGTGCCAGCTCACTCGGACAGGGTGCCTACAATGAGCAGTTCTTC. Translated, it gives CASSLGQGAYNEQFF. The entire variable domain, with the rest obtained from reference TRBV18 and TRBJ2-1, is as follows: NAGVMQNPRHLVRRRGQEARLRCSPMKGHSHVYWYRQLPEEGLKFMVYLQKENIIDESGMPKERFSAEFPKEGPSILRIQQVVRGDSAAYFCASSLGQGAYNEQFFGPGTRLTVL.

Concerning this clone itself: The identical CDR3 is also encoded by other nucleotide sequences in the sample. V and J are TRBV9 and TRBJ2-7, with a weak D call TRBD2 (6 bases). Trimming stripped 4 bases from V and 7 bases from J, with 21 bases between. In germline, CDR1 is SGDLS, CDR2 YYNGEE. This CDR3 has 15 residues. The CDR3 region has the DNA TGTGCCAGCAGCTCAGACGGGACTGGTAGTAAGGAGCAGTACTTC. Translation: CASSSDGTGSKEQYF.

The V call is TRBV28, the J call TRBJ1-4; D remains unclear. V dropped 11 bases and J dropped 5 bases, with 12 bases sitting between them. Germline V gene sequence: CDR1 MDHEN, CDR2 SYDVKM. CDR3 length: 12 amino acids. CDR3 residues: CAQHGKNEKLFF. The CDR3 coding sequence is TGTGCCCAGCATGGGAAGAATGAAAAACTGTTTTTT.

The chain is built from TRBV18 and TRBJ1-2, with D hard to call. The CDR3 totals 14 residues. Germline CDR1 and CDR2: KGHSH and LQKENI. V dropped 2 bases and J dropped 4 bases, with 11 bases sitting between them. The CDR3 nucleotides are TGTGCCAGCTCACCAGCTCAACTAATCTATGGCTACACCTTC. It yields the protein CASSPAQLIYGYTF.

On this clone itself: At one end the junction does not follow the germline gene, possibly because of a read error. This sequence joins TRBV7-7 and TRBJ2-3; 7 positions agree with TRBD1. The germline V gene encodes CDR1 SSHAT and CDR2 FNYEAQ (reference sequence). The CDR3 totals 14 residues. The CDR3 DNA reads TGTGCTAGCAGTCGTGACAGGGCCACAGATACGCAGTATTTT. It yields the protein CASSRDRATDTQYF. Complete variable domain (other parts from reference TRBV7-7 and TRBJ2-3): GAGVSQSPRYKVTKRGQDVTLRCDPISSHATLYWYQQALGQGPEFLTYFNYEAQPDKSGLPSDRFSAERPEGSISTLTIQRTEQRDSAMYRCASSRDRATDTQYFGPGTRLTVL.

The chain is built from TRBV6-1 and TRBJ1-4, with 7 bases lining up with TRBD1. Germline trimming cut 6 bases from V and 8 bases from J; bases unmatched to any gene: 6. The CDR3 runs to 13 residues. Germline V gives CDR1 MNHNS, CDR2 SASEGT. CDR3 sequence reads: CASRDRYGEKLFF. DNA of the CDR3: TGTGCCAGCAGGGACAGGTACGGGGAAAAACTGTTTTTT.

The genes are TRBV5-4 and TRBJ2-3; D is uncertain. Trimming removed 3 bases at V and 13 bases at J, with 18 bases between. Germline CDR1 SGHNT, CDR2 YYREEE (reference sequence). The CDR3 is made up of 13 amino acids. CDR3 region: CASSSNTRDVEYF. For the CDR3, the DNA is TGTGCCAGCAGCTCCAACACCCGTGATGTGGAGTATTTT.

The chain couples TRBV7-3 to TRBJ2-5; D might be TRBD2 (6 bases). The CDR3 contains 14 residues. Trimming took 5 bases from V and 5 from J, leaving 15 bases between them. Germline V gene data show CDR1 as SGHTA and CDR2 as FQGTGA. The DNA of the CDR3 is TGTGCCAGCAGCATGGCGGGACGGGGTGAGACCCAGTACTTC. Encoded protein: CASSMAGRGETQYF.

The chain links TRBV4-2 to TRBJ2-7; D possibly corresponds to TRBD2 (6 bases). V dropped 1 base and J dropped 6 bases, with 19 bases sitting between them. The CDR3 sequence is 16 residues long. Germline CDR1 is LGHNA and CDR2 is YNFKEQ. The DNA for the CDR3 is TGTGCCAGCAGCCAAGGGCGAGGCGGGATGGTCTCCGAGCAGTACTTC. This encodes CASSQGRGGMVSEQYF.

V gene TRBV7-6 combines with J gene TRBJ2-5, with D possibly called TRBD1 or TRBD2 (5 bases each). This CDR3 is built from 18 residues. Germline V gene sequence: CDR1 SGHVS, CDR2 FNYEAQ. The V end was cut by 2 bases, the J end by 4 bases, with 23 bases between. The CDR3 DNA reads TGTGCCAGCAGCTTACTGTCTCCACATGGGGGTGGTGGAGAGACCCAGTACTTC. This encodes CASSLLSPHGGGGETQYF.

CDR3 region: CASSSRAPNTGELFF. CDR3 coding DNA: TGCGCCAGCAGCTCTCGGGCGCCGAACACCGGGGAGCTGTTTTTT. The rearrangement joins TRBV5-1 to TRBJ2-2; D is unclear. The V and J ends lost 3 bases and 0 bases respectively, with 9 bases between them. Looked up from germline, CDR1 is SGHRS and CDR2 is YFSETQ. The CDR3 has 15 amino acids.

This clone has just a few counts. DNA of the CDR3: TGTGCCAGCAGCTTCGGTGGGGGGCCCCAGCATTTT. Protein: CASSFGGGPQHF. The genes are TRBV7-9 and TRBJ1-5; perhaps TRBD1 as D (5 bases). Trimming left V 3 bases short and J 9 bases short, with 9 bases between. Germline V gene sequence: CDR1 SEHNR, CDR2 FQNEAQ (reference sequence). This CDR3 comprises 12 residues.

In this sample, this clone turned up a few times. The rearrangement uses TRBV29-1 and TRBJ1-1; TRBD1 aligns across 9 bases. The CDR3 runs to 14 residues. The germline CDR1 and CDR2 sequences are SQVTM and ANQGSEA. The ends lost 6 bases at V and 0 bases at J; junction bases unmatched: 5. CDR3 loop: CSVVDRGVNTEAFF. The CDR3 DNA follows: TGCAGCGTAGTGGACAGGGGAGTGAACACTGAAGCTTTCTTT. Together with reference TRBV29-1 and TRBJ1-1, the CDR3 gives the full variable domain: SAVISQKPSRDICQRGTSLTIQCQVDSQVTMMFWYRQQPGQSLTLIATANQGSEATYESGFVIDKFPISRPNLTFSTLTVSNMSPEDSSIYLCSVVDRGVNTEAFFGQGTRLTVV.

J is TRBJ1-1 and V is TRBV6-5; no clear D gene. The CDR3 is 14 residues long. CDR1 and CDR2 from the germline V gene are MNHEY and SVGAGI. Trimming removed 0 bases at V and 1 base at J, with 6 bases between. This chain's CDR3 is CASSYSGRNTEAFF. CDR3 coding DNA: TGTGCCAGCAGTTACTCGGGCAGGAACACTGAAGCTTTCTTT.

V and J are TRBV2 and TRBJ2-1; maybe TRBD1 (6 bases). The CDR3 length is 17 residues. Trimming removed 6 bases from V and 8 bases from J, with 26 bases in between. The V gene's germline CDR1 is SNHLY and CDR2 FYNNEI. The CDR3 loop reads CASSPRQGKIGNYEQFF. CDR3 DNA sequence: TGTGCCAGCAGCCCCCGGCAGGGGAAAATTGGTAATTATGAGCAGTTCTTC.